This is a list of T cell receptor beta chains from one sample in a study of long-term antiretroviral therapy in people with HIV. Data came from immunoSEQ multiplex PCR; TCRdb stores just in-frame clones and leaves some out. Of about 24,000 clones listed, approximately 83% are singletons. Sequences were derived from unsorted PBMCs, sampled roughly 4.5 years after starting antiretroviral therapy. The receptors stem from a man aged 30 to 45 with HIV. Both conserved end residues are part of each CDR3. Each record gives: J gene, clone size, D gene, V gene, CDR3 protein, CDR3 DNA. D genes are given only for firm matches. Expanded clones get a size class; other rows say once, few or many, or leave the size out.

J: TRBJ2-7; size: .; D: TRBD2; V: TRBV9; CDR3: CASSVLAGTYEQYF; DNA: TGTGCCAGCAGCGTTCTAGCGGGAACCTACGAGCAGTACTTC
J: TRBJ1-2; size: .; D: .; V: TRBV7-9; CDR3: CASSLGEGKFKGYTF; DNA: TGTGCCAGCAGCTTAGGAGAGGGGAAATTTAAGGGCTACACCTTC
J: TRBJ2-5; size: .; D: TRBD1; V: TRBV7-9; CDR3: CASSFRESGTGGDQETQYF; DNA: TGTGCCAGCAGCTTCCGCGAGAGTGGGACAGGAGGGGACCAAGAGACCCAGTACTTC
J: TRBJ1-5; size: .; D: .; V: TRBV6-5; CDR3: CASSGLADQPQHF; DNA: TGTGCCAGCAGTGGGCTGGCGGATCAGCCCCAGCATTTT
J: TRBJ1-5; size: .; D: .; V: TRBV30; CDR3: CAWSRGTGYSNQPQHF; DNA: TGTGCCTGGAGTCGAGGAACGGGCTATAGCAATCAGCCCCAGCATTTT
J: TRBJ2-1; size: few; D: .; V: TRBV28; CDR3: CASEDGGIYNEQFF; DNA: TGTGCGAGCGAGGACGGAGGGATCTACAATGAGCAGTTCTTC
J: TRBJ2-3; size: .; D: TRBD2; V: TRBV6-4; CDR3: CASSDSVAGGTDTQYF; DNA: TGTGCCAGCAGTGACTCGGTAGCGGGAGGCACAGATACGCAGTATTTT
J: TRBJ1-4; size: .; D: TRBD1; V: TRBV29-1; CDR3: CSVGVIGGSGEKLFF; DNA: TGCAGCGTTGGAGTTATAGGGGGCTCGGGTGAAAAACTGTTTTTT
J: TRBJ2-4; size: .; D: .; V: TRBV13; CDR3: CASSSFVEGRVQYF; DNA: TGTGCCAGCAGCTCCTTCGTCGAGGGCAGGGTTCAGTACTTC
J: TRBJ1-2; size: .; D: TRBD1; V: TRBV6-5; CDR3: CASSYGQGGGYTF; DNA: TGTGCCAGCAGTTACGGACAGGGGGGCGGCTACACCTTC
J: TRBJ1-1; size: .; D: TRBD1; V: TRBV10-3; CDR3: CAISPGTGVGAVNTEAFF; DNA: TGTGCCATCAGTCCCGGGACAGGGGTTGGGGCCGTGAACACTGAAGCTTTCTTT